This T cell receptor beta chain was documented in a study of Ad26.COV2.S vaccination and SARS-CoV-2 variants. Findings of the study overall: It was found that vaccine and placebo recipients had similar non-spike TCR breadth.

About this clone: The antigen is undetermined.

Treatment defined: around 19 received Ad26.COV2.S at low or high dose, single or two shots; 5 received placebo; per-sample allocation not given. Vaccine and placebo recipients were sampled on day 63 after the first injection. CDR3 length equals 15 residues. Germline V CDR1 and CDR2: MNHEY, SMNVEV (reference sequence). Germline trimming cut 5 bases from V and 8 bases from J; bases unmatched to any gene: 6. Profiling relied on immunoSEQ multiplex PCR, and the TCRdb table lists in-frame clones only, not all of them. The data contain some 350,000 clones, around 90% of them singletons. The TCR comes from a person between 18 and 65 years old who received the Ad26.COV2.S COVID-19 vaccine or a placebo. The chain links TRBV27 to TRBJ2-3; 14 bases line up with TRBD2. The source material was peripheral blood, sampled in a trial of Ad26.COV2.S vaccine versus placebo. CDR3 protein: CASSTGTSGGTTQYF. The DNA for the CDR3 is TGTGCCAGCAGTACCGGGACTAGCGGGGGAACTACGCAGTATTTT.